This TCR beta chain comes out of a study of blood T cells in healthy people across ages. General study results and limits: Those diversity estimates obtained from one million T cells were thought to be underestimates.

Together with a sample-barcoded 5' primer, a J-beta primer mix was included in a second PCR lasting roughly 6 to 12 cycles. In TCRdb, the 5' RACE reads were re-called with MiXCR into one record per CDR3 protein. The sample has around 1.1 million distinct CDR3 sequences; roughly two fifths are singletons. In this sample, this clonotype turned up once. Its target is not known. Mismatch with germline at one junction end may stem from a read error. The source is a young man in good health. The specimen sequenced was blood.

The DNA for the CDR3 is TGTGCCAGCAGTGAGACCGACAGGGAGTCCTACAGTGAGCAGTTCTTC. Its translation: CASSETDRESYSEQFF. The chain uses TRBV6-1 and TRBJ2-1; 7 bases agree with TRBD1. Germline V gene data show CDR1 as MNHNS and CDR2 as SASEGT. The CDR3 consists of 16 residues.